The rows below give T cell receptor beta chains drawn from one sample of a study of blood T cell repertoires in COVID-19. Generated by immunoSEQ multiplex PCR, the TCRdb table keeps only in-frame clones and is missing some. The data contain some 65,000 clones, about 73% of them singletons. Sequencing was carried out using peripheral blood. Receptors were obtained from an elderly woman with acute or convalescent COVID-19. CDR3s include the opening cysteine and the closing phenylalanine or tryptophan. A D gene is named only where the DNA matches it firmly. For some rows the clone size is stated as once, few or many, or as a class when expanded; others skip it.

V	J	size	length	D	CDR3	DNA
TRBV7-2	TRBJ1-1	-	14	TRBD1	CASSLAGTGSEAFF	TGTGCCAGCAGCTTAGCTGGGACAGGGTCTGAAGCTTTCTTT
TRBV5-1	TRBJ2-5	-	16	TRBD2	CASSLGSSGHQETQYF	TGCGCCAGCAGCTTGGGTTCTAGCGGACACCAAGAGACCCAGTACTTC
TRBV6-2/TRBV6-3	TRBJ1-5	-	18	TRBD1	CASSYSNGQGNLNQPQHF	TGTGCCAGCAGTTACTCGAATGGACAGGGAAACCTCAATCAGCCCCAGCATTTT
TRBV5-5	TRBJ2-5	-	17	-	CASSLEVAVGGQETQYF	TGTGCCAGCAGCTTGGAGGTTGCGGTGGGGGGCCAAGAGACCCAGTACTTC
TRBV9	TRBJ2-3	-	15	-	CASSSGVAGTDTQYF	TGTGCCAGCAGCTCAGGGGTGGCTGGCACAGATACGCAGTATTTT
TRBV6-2/TRBV6-3	TRBJ2-3	-	16	TRBD2	CASSRGLAGYTDTQYF	TGTGCCAGCAGCCGGGGACTAGCGGGGTACACAGATACGCAGTATTTT
TRBV7-2	TRBJ1-5	many	16	TRBD1	CASSLEGAISNQPQHF	TGTGCCAGCAGCCTGGAGGGGGCAATCTCCAATCAGCCCCAGCATTTT
TRBV7-8	TRBJ2-7	-	16	-	CASSLVAGQQAYEQYF	TGTGCCAGCAGCTTAGTTGCGGGACAGCAAGCCTACGAGCAGTACTTC
TRBV12-3/TRBV12-4	TRBJ2-3	-	13	-	CASKKTEPDTQYF	TGTGCCAGCAAAAAAACAGAGCCAGATACGCAGTATTTT
TRBV19	TRBJ2-2	-	15	TRBD1	CASSTRTGVDGELFF	TGTGCCAGCTCTACTCGGACAGGGGTAGACGGGGAGCTGTTTTTT
TRBV7-2	TRBJ2-1	few	15	TRBD2	CASSFGTSGSHEQFF	TGTGCCAGCAGCTTCGGGACTAGCGGGAGCCATGAGCAGTTCTTC
TRBV18	TRBJ2-5	-	13	-	CASSPPPGETQYF	TGTGCCAGCTCACCACCCCCAGGGGAGACCCAGTACTTC
TRBV29-1	TRBJ1-1	-	13	TRBD1	CSVEDRDGTEAFF	TGCAGCGTTGAGGACAGGGACGGGACTGAAGCTTTCTTT
TRBV6-2/TRBV6-3	TRBJ2-3	few	16	TRBD2	CASSPLGGRGPDTQYF	TGTGCCAGCAGCCCCCTTGGCGGGAGGGGCCCCGATACGCAGTATTTT
TRBV9	TRBJ1-4	once	15	-	CASSVQGGVNEKLFF	TGTGCCAGCAGCGTCCAAGGGGGGGTCAATGAAAAACTGTTTTTT
TRBV19	TRBJ2-1	-	10	-	CASKGNEQFF	TGTGCCAGTAAGGGGAATGAGCAGTTCTTC
TRBV11-3	TRBJ2-7	-	16	TRBD2	CASSGQVAGFAYEQYF	TGTGCCAGCAGCGGGCAAGTAGCGGGATTCGCCTACGAGCAGTACTTC
TRBV7-8	TRBJ1-4	-	16	-	CASSLEVGRLNEKLFF	TGTGCCAGCAGCTTAGAGGTTGGGCGCCTTAATGAAAAACTGTTTTTT
TRBV20-1	TRBJ2-1	-	10	-	CSASLGGQFF	TGCAGTGCCAGCCTAGGAGGGCAGTTCTTC
TRBV7-9	TRBJ1-3	few	16	-	CASSYSGGASGNTIYF	TGTGCCAGCAGTTATTCGGGGGGCGCATCTGGAAACACCATATATTTT
TRBV19	TRBJ1-5	once	15	-	CASSIDVSGNQPQHF	TGTGCCAGTAGTATAGATGTATCGGGCAATCAGCCCCAGCATTTT
TRBV6-2/TRBV6-3	TRBJ2-7	-	21	-	CASSSEYSDLSLAISSYEQYF	TGTGCCAGCAGTTCAGAGTACTCAGACTTGAGTTTAGCCATTAGCTCCTACGAGCAGTACTTC
TRBV5-1	TRBJ2-7	-	15	-	CASSLAPQDRYEQYF	TGCGCCAGCAGCTTGGCCCCACAGGACCGATACGAGCAGTACTTC
TRBV7-2	TRBJ2-1	-	14	-	CASGAALGGNEQFF	TGTGCCAGCGGCGCCGCGTTGGGGGGCAATGAGCAGTTCTTC
TRBV14	TRBJ1-6	-	15	-	CASSQFRGWGSPLHF	TGTGCCAGCAGCCAATTCCGGGGATGGGGTTCACCCCTCCACTTT
TRBV4-3	TRBJ2-5	-	12	-	CASSQGTGTQYF	TGCGCCAGCAGCCAAGGAACCGGGACCCAGTACTTC
TRBV6-4	TRBJ2-1	-	15	TRBD2	CASSERLAGFSEQFF	TGTGCCAGCTCAGAACGACTAGCGGGATTTAGTGAGCAGTTCTTC
TRBV6-2/TRBV6-3	TRBJ1-5	-	15	TRBD1	CASSKTGGSNQPQHF	TGTGCCAGCAGTAAGACAGGGGGAAGCAATCAGCCCCAGCATTTT
TRBV6-2/TRBV6-3	TRBJ2-1	-	15	TRBD1	CASSITGQAYNEQFF	TGTGCCAGCAGTATCACGGGACAGGCCTACAATGAGCAGTTCTTC
TRBV5-1	TRBJ2-3	-	16	TRBD1	CASSLVGDSSTDTQYF	TGCGCCAGCAGCTTGGTTGGGGACAGCAGCACAGATACGCAGTATTTT
TRBV28	TRBJ2-7	-	13	TRBD2	CASTLGTSGMWYF	TGTGCCAGCACCCTAGGGACTAGCGGGATGTGGTACTTC
TRBV19	TRBJ2-5	-	15	-	CASSMSGGGGETQYF	TGTGCCAGTAGTATGTCGGGGGGCGGAGGAGAGACCCAGTACTTC
TRBV27	TRBJ2-1	once	15	-	CASSFPRLGRNEQFF	TGTGCCAGCAGTTTTCCGAGACTAGGACGCAATGAGCAGTTCTTC
TRBV7-2	TRBJ2-1	-	14	TRBD2	CASSLSGTYNEQFF	TGTGCCAGCAGCTTAAGCGGGACCTACAATGAGCAGTTCTTC
TRBV9	TRBJ2-2	once	14	TRBD2	CASRARGEAGELFF	TGTGCCAGCAGGGCACGGGGGGAGGCCGGGGAGCTGTTTTTT
TRBV5-1	TRBJ2-7	few	13	-	CASSGVGGYEQYF	TGCGCCAGCAGCGGGGTAGGGGGCTACGAGCAGTACTTC
TRBV28	TRBJ1-2	-	11	-	CASSFRYGYTF	TGTGCCAGCAGTTTCCGGTATGGCTACACCTTC